This TCR beta chain emerged from a study of cytomegalovirus exposure and HLA in healthy donors. The PCR was carried out with 60 Vbeta primers and 13 Jbeta primers. Original processing methods: Later, an analysis found approximately 80 million unique TCR beta chains, and 9.5 million to 11 million of these were shared. TCRdb keeps only in-frame clones here, not all; method: immunoSEQ multiplex PCR. V and J calls and clone size are given by that table; D and trimming were obtained from the DNA. This table holds 100,000 to 150,000 clones, over 60% found once. Points on this clone: Its specificity is unknown.

Overall study results and limits: Most TCR sequences were seen very rarely across donors, but some public TCRs occurred in many. In a later analysis, donors in an Asian-associated ancestry cluster reportedly had fewer N-insertions in productive TCRs than the cohort mean.

J lost 4 bases, V lost 4 bases, and 7 bases had no gene match. CDR1 and CDR2 from the germline V gene are MNHNY and SVGAGI (reference sequence). This CDR3 has 15 amino acids. The TCR sequence derives from a human donor in good health. The sequenced sample was PBMCs. The rearrangement joins TRBV6-6 to TRBJ2-5, with 9 bases lining up with TRBD1. CDR3 sequence (DNA): TGTGCCAGCAGTTTCGGGACAGGGAAGGGAGAGACCCAGTACTTC. Encoded protein: CASSFGTGKGETQYF.